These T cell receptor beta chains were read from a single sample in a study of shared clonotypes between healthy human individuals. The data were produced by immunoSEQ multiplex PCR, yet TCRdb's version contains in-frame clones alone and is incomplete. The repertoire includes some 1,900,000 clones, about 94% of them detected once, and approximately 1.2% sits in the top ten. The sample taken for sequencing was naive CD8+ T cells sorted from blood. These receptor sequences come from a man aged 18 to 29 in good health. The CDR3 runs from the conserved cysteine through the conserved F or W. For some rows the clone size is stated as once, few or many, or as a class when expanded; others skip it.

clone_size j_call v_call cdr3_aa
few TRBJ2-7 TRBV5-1 CASSLGQGTSYEQYF
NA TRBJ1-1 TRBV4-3 CASSPRETVTEAFF
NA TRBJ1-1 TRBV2 CASSEMGGQPNTEAFF
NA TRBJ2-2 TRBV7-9 CASSSGELFF
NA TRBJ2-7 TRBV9 CASSAAGQSYEQYF
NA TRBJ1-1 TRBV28 CASSSRGREGTEAFF
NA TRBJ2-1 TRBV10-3 CAIKRGPYNEQFF
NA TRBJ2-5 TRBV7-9 CASSLARWGETQYF
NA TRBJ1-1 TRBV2 CASSDGGGVDTEAFF
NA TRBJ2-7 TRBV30 CAWSVGGGNYEQYF
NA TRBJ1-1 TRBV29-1 CSVEGTGMNTEAFF
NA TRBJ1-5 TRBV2 CASSDSMSEILDQPQHF
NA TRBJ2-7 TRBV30 CAWSHGQAMEGSYEQYF
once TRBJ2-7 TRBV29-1 CSVETRERYEQYF
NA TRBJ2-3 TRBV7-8 CTHTGLSTDTQYF